This T cell receptor beta chain was captured by sequencing in a study of beta chain features in type 1 diabetes. As for the study in general: The number of sorted cells examined across all samples was 107,917,701. Study outcomes and limitations: The naive, central memory and Treg TCRB repertoires showed an apparent similarity that was greater among patients than among healthy donors. Shortening of TCRB CDR3s, moderate but significant, appeared in all four CD4+ subsets of Type 1 diabetes patients.

Regarding this clone: The antigen is unknown.

Isolated RNA was reverse transcribed in full, so expressed TCRB transcripts were sequenced. Samples of naive, central memory and regulatory T cells yielded a mean of about 3.4 million reads. Here immunoSEQ multiplex PCR was the method, and the copy in TCRdb shows in-frame clones only, minus some. The table includes under 400,000 clones, roughly 12% detected once. Germline CDR1 and CDR2: SGHDT and YYEEEE. There are 15 residues in the CDR3. Trimming removed 4 bases at V and 7 bases at J, with 20 bases between. The chain is built from TRBV5-6 and TRBJ1-2, with D perhaps matching TRBD1 (5 bases). The specimen sequenced was naive CD4+ T cells from blood. The origin of this receptor is a woman aged 18-30 years with type 1 diabetes. CDR3 residues: CASSPVDRFVRGYTF. The CDR3, as DNA: TGTGCCAGCAGCCCCGTTGACAGATTCGTACGTGGCTACACCTTC.